This entry concerns a single TCR beta chain. CDR1 is SEHNR and CDR2 is FQNEAQ in the germline V gene (reference sequence). The CDR3 runs 14 residues. Between the trimmed V and J ends, which lost 7 bases and 1 base, there was a span of 14 bases. This specimen belongs to a study of blood T cell repertoires in COVID-19. This table comes from immunoSEQ multiplex PCR, and its TCRdb copy is limited to in-frame clones, with some not included. The sample lists about 350,000 clones, approximately 91% occurring once. The TCR comes from a woman aged 30 to 39 who had been exposed to COVID-19. The genes are TRBV7-9 and TRBJ2-7; D unresolved. Sequenced: PBMCs or T cells enriched from blood (not recorded which). DNA for the CDR3: TGTGCCAGCACCCAAGCGCCCGGGTCCTACGAGCAGTACTTC. Protein: CASTQAPGSYEQYF.